This TCR beta chain was identified in a study of blood T cell repertoires in COVID-19. Study overall: Samples of COVID-19 (acute and convalescent) were obtained from the United States, Italy and Spain. The analysed material was cDNA or gDNA that came from T cells, B-cell-depleted T cells, or PBMCs.

This CDR3 has 15 residues. Trimming took 8 bases from V and 4 from J, leaving 18 bases between them. CDR1 MNHEY and CDR2 SVGAGI come from the germline V gene. As handled by the study authors: The authors estimated nucleated cell counts from reference gene primer amplification. Libraries were prepared by immunoSEQ multiplex PCR; TCRdb keeps only in-frame clonotypes and omits some of them. From that table come the V and J calls and clone size; the DNA was used to work out D and trimming. This sample has over 200,000 clones, with around 80% found just once. Sequencing used peripheral blood. The sequence came from an elderly woman with active or convalescent COVID-19. The V gene is TRBV6-5, the J gene TRBJ1-5; tentatively, D is TRBD1 (5 bases). CDR3 sequence reads: CASREGRIPNQPQHF. CDR3 sequence (DNA): TGTGCCAGCCGGGAGGGACGGATCCCGAATCAGCCCCAGCATTTT.